Shown below are 6 T cell receptor beta chains from a single sample sequenced in a study of T-cell memory formation after mild COVID-19. A single record per CDR3 protein comes from TCRdb applying MiXCR to the 5' RACE reads. The data contain fewer than 200,000 distinct CDR3 sequences, less than 20% of them seen just once; the ten biggest clones take up roughly 3.9%. The source material was PBMCs or a T cell subset sorted from them (not recorded which). The origin of the receptors is a man younger than 30 who had mild COVID-19 (a few samples of this study predate the infection). Cell type and time point are not known.

This clonotype was found a few times. The chain carries TRBV6-5 and TRBJ1-3; D perhaps matches TRBD1 (6 bases). This CDR3 is 15 amino acids long. Trimming removed 7 bases from V and 0 bases from J, with 13 bases in between. The V gene's germline CDR1 is MNHEY and CDR2 SVGAGI. CDR3 in DNA: TGTGCCAGCAAACGACAGGAAACCTCTGGAAACACCATATATTTT. This gives the protein CASKRQETSGNTIYF.

The rearrangement links TRBV28 to TRBJ1-1; no firm D call. V lost 7 bases and J lost 0, with 3 bases in between. Germline V lookup: CDR1 MDHEN, CDR2 SYDVKM. The CDR3 totals 11 residues. CDR3 DNA sequence: TGTGCCAGCACCCTGAACACTGAAGCTTTCTTT. Protein: CASTLNTEAFF.

The table lists this clonotype with a few counts. This chain connects TRBV14 to TRBJ1-2; D gene ambiguous. Germline V gene lookup returns CDR1 SGHDN and CDR2 FVKESK. The CDR3 contains 13 residues. The ends were cut back, 1 base at V and 1 base at J, with 4 bases in the middle. The CDR3 spells CASSQGFNYGYTF. The CDR3 DNA reads as TGTGCCAGCAGCCAAGGCTTTAACTATGGCTACACCTTC.

The chain carries TRBV20-1 and TRBJ1-5; weak D call: TRBD1 (6 bases). Germline CDR1 DFQATT, CDR2 SNEGSKA (reference sequence). The V and J ends lost 0 bases and 2 bases respectively, with 14 bases between them. The CDR3 runs 16 residues. The CDR3 is CSARDPGARRNQPQHF. The CDR3, as DNA: TGCAGTGCTAGAGATCCGGGGGCCCGTCGCAATCAGCCCCAGCATTTT.

This clonotype was seen a handful of times. The V gene is TRBV28, the J gene TRBJ2-7; D is uncertain. V lost 6 bases, J lost 0 bases, and 12 bases lay in between. Per the germline V gene, CDR1 is MDHEN and CDR2 is SYDVKM. The CDR3 is made up of 14 amino acids. CDR3 sequence: CASRDRRSSYEQYV. The CDR3 region has the DNA TGTGCCAGCAGAGACCGAAGGAGCTCCTACGAGCAGTACGTC.

The rearrangement joins TRBV5-1 to TRBJ2-7; the D gene is possibly TRBD1 (6 bases). Germline V gives CDR1 SGHRS, CDR2 YFSETQ. CDR3 size: 14 residues. The V gene lost 4 bases and the J gene lost 3 bases, with 14 bases spanning the gap. The CDR3 protein is CASSVGYRDYEQYV. The DNA of the CDR3 is TGCGCCAGCAGCGTGGGGTACAGGGACTACGAGCAGTACGTC.